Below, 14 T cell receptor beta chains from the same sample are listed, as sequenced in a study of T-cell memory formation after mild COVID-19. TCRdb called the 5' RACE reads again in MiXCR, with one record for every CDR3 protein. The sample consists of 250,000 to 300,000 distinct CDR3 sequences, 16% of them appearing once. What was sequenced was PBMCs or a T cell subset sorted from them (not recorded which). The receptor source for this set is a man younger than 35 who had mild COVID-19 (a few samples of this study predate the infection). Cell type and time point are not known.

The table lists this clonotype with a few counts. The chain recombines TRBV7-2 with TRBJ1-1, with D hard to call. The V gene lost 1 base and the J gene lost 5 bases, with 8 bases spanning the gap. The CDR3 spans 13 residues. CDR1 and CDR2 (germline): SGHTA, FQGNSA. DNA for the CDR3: TGTGCCAGCAGCTTAGTGGGGAGGACTGAAGCTTTCTTT. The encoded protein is CASSLVGRTEAFF.

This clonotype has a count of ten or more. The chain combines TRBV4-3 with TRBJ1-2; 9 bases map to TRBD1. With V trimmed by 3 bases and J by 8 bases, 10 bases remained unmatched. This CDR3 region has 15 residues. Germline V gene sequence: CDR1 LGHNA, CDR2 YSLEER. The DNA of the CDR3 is TGCGCCAGCAGCCAGCAAACCGGGACAGGGTACGGCTACACCTTC. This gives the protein CASSQQTGTGYGYTF.

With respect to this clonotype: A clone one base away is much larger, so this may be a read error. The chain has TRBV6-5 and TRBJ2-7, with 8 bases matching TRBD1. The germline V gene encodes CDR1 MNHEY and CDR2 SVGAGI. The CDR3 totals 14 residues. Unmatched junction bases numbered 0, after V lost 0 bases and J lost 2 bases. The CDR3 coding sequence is TGTGCCAGCAGTTACTCGACAGGGGCCTACGAGCAGTACTTC. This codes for CASSYSTGAYEQYF.

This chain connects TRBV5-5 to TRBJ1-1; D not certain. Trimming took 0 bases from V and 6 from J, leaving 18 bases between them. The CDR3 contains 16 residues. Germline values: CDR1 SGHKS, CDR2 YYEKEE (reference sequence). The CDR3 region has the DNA TGTGCCAGCAGCTTGGCAGTCGGCCAGAGGATCGCTGAAGCTTTCTTT. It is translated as CASSLAVGQRIAEAFF.

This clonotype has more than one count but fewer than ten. The CDR3 protein is CASSLPDRSSTDTQYF. The CDR3 DNA is TGTGCCAGCAGCTTACCCGACAGGTCTAGCACAGATACGCAGTATTTT. The V and J genes are TRBV7-2 and TRBJ2-3; TRBD1 might be the D (6 bases). The CDR3 sequence is 16 residues long. V was trimmed by 2 bases and J by 0 bases, leaving 12 bases between them. The germline CDR1 and CDR2 sequences are SGHTA and FQGNSA.

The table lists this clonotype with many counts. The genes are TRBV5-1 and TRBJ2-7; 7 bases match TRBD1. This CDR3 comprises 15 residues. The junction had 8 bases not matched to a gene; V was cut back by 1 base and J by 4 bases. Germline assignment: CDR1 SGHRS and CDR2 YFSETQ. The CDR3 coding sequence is TGCGCCAGCAGCTTGCAGGGGGAAGGCGTGTACGAGCAGTACTTC. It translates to CASSLQGEGVYEQYF.

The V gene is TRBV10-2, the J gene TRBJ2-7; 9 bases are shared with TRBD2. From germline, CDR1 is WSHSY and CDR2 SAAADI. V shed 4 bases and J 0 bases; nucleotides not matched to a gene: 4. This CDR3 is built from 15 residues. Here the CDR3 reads CASSATSGFSYEQYF. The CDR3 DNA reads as TGCGCCAGCAGTGCGACTAGCGGCTTCTCCTACGAGCAGTACTTC.

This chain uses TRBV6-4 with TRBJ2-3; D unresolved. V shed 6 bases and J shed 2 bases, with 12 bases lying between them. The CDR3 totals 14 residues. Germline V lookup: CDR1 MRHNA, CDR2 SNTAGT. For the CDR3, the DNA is TGTGCCAGCAGCGTCTCCCCTTACACAGATACGCAGTATTTT. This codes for CASSVSPYTDTQYF.

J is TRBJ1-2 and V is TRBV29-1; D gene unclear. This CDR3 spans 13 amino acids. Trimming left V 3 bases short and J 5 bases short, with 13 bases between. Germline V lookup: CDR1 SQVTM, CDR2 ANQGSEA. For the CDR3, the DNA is TGCAGCGTTGAGGGCCGGATTTCGTATGGCTACACCTTC. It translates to CSVEGRISYGYTF.

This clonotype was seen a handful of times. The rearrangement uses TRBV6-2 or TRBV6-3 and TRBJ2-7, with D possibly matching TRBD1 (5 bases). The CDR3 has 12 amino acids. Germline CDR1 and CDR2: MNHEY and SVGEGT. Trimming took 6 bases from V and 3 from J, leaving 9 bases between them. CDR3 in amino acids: CASSLDNYEQYF. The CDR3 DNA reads TGTGCCAGCAGCTTGGACAACTACGAGCAGTACTTC.

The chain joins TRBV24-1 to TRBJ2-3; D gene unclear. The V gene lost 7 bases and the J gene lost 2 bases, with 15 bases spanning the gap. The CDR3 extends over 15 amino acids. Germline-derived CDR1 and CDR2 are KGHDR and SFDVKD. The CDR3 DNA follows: TGTGCCACCAGCCGCTCCGGACGAGACACAGATACGCAGTATTTT. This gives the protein CATSRSGRDTDTQYF.

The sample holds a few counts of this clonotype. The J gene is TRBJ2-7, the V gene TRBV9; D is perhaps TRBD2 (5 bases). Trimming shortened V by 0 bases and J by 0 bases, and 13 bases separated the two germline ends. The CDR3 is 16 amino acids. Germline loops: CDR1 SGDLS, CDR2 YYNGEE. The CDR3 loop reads CASSVGSQDFSYEQYF. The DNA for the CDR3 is TGTGCCAGCAGCGTAGGTTCTCAGGACTTCTCCTACGAGCAGTACTTC. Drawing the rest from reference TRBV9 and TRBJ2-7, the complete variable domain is DSGVTQTPKHLITATGQRVTLRCSPRSGDLSVYWYQQSLDQGLQFLIQYYNGEERAKGNILERFSAQQFPDLHSELNLSSLELGDSALYFCASSVGSQDFSYEQYFGPGTRLTVT.

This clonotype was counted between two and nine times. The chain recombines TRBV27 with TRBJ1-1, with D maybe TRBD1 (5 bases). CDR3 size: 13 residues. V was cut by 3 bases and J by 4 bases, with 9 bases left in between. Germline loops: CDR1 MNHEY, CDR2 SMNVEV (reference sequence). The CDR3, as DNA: TGTGCCAGCAGTTTTGGGGGAAGCACTGAAGCTTTCTTT. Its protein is CASSFGGSTEAFF.

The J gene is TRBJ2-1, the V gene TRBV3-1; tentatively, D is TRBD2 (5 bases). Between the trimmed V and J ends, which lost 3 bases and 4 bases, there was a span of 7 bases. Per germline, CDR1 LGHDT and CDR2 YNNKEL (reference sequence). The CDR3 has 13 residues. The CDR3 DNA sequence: TGTGCCAGCAGCCAGGGAGAGTACAATGAGCAGTTCTTC. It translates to CASSQGEYNEQFF.